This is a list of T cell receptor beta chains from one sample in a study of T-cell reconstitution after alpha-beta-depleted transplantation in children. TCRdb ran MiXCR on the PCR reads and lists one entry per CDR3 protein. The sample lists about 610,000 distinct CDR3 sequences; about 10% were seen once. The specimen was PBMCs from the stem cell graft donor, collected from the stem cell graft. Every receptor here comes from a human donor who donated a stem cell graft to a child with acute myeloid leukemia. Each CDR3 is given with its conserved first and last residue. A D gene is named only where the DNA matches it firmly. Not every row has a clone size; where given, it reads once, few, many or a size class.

CDR3aa: CASSLDSSYEQYF
CDR3nt: TGCGCCAGCAGCCTGGACAGCTCCTACGAGCAGTACTTC
len: 13
j_gene: TRBJ2-7
v_gene: TRBV12-3/TRBV12-4
d_gene: .
abundance: many

CDR3aa: CASSVPNYEQYF
CDR3nt: TGTGCCAGCAGCGTGCCGAACTACGAGCAGTACTTC
len: 12
j_gene: TRBJ2-7
v_gene: TRBV7-8
d_gene: .
abundance: few

CDR3aa: CASSFLPQGASEQYF
CDR3nt: TGCGCCAGCAGTTTCCTCCCCCAGGGGGCCTCCGAGCAGTACTTC
len: 15
j_gene: TRBJ2-7
v_gene: TRBV5-1
d_gene: TRBD1
abundance: many

CDR3aa: CASSSLPNNEQFF
CDR3nt: TGTGCCAGCAGCTCACTACCAAACAATGAGCAGTTCTTC
len: 13
j_gene: TRBJ2-1
v_gene: TRBV7-9
d_gene: .
abundance: .

CDR3aa: CAIGLRTGTPETQYF
CDR3nt: TGTGCCATCGGCCTCCGGACAGGGACCCCAGAGACCCAGTACTTC
len: 15
j_gene: TRBJ2-5
v_gene: TRBV5-6
d_gene: TRBD1
abundance: .

CDR3aa: CASHTGSGAGYGANVLTF
CDR3nt: TGTGCCAGCCATACTGGGAGCGGGGCCGGTTATGGGGCCAACGTCCTGACTTTC
len: 18
j_gene: TRBJ2-6
v_gene: TRBV28
d_gene: TRBD2
abundance: few

CDR3aa: CSASRAGYTDTQYF
CDR3nt: TGCAGTGCTAGCCGGGCAGGATACACAGATACGCAGTATTTT
len: 14
j_gene: TRBJ2-3
v_gene: TRBV20-1
d_gene: .
abundance: many

CDR3aa: CASSLVPGSNSPLHF
CDR3nt: TGTGCCAGCAGCTTAGTACCAGGGTCGAATTCACCCCTCCACTTT
len: 15
j_gene: TRBJ1-6
v_gene: TRBV7-2
d_gene: .
abundance: few

CDR3aa: CASSLGGAAKNIQYF
CDR3nt: TGTGCCAGCAGTTTAGGGGGGGCGGCCAAAAACATTCAGTACTTC
len: 15
j_gene: TRBJ2-4
v_gene: TRBV12-3/TRBV12-4
d_gene: .
abundance: many

CDR3aa: CASSAGRHNEQFF
CDR3nt: TGTGCCAGCAGCGCCGGACGGCATAATGAGCAGTTCTTC
len: 13
j_gene: TRBJ2-1
v_gene: TRBV11-2
d_gene: .
abundance: .

CDR3aa: CASSPQSRNEQFF
CDR3nt: TGTGCCAGCAGCCCCCAATCCAGGAATGAGCAGTTCTTC
len: 13
j_gene: TRBJ2-1
v_gene: TRBV4-2
d_gene: .
abundance: .

CDR3aa: CASSLVAGGHGELFF
CDR3nt: TGTGCCAGCAGCTTAGTAGCGGGAGGCCACGGGGAGCTGTTTTTT
len: 15
j_gene: TRBJ2-2
v_gene: TRBV7-8
d_gene: TRBD2
abundance: .

CDR3aa: CSARESGRYGTDTQYF
CDR3nt: TGCAGTGCTAGAGAAAGCGGGAGATACGGGACAGATACGCAGTATTTT
len: 16
j_gene: TRBJ2-3
v_gene: TRBV20-1
d_gene: TRBD2
abundance: many

CDR3aa: CASSQIVGSYEQYF
CDR3nt: TGCGCCAGCAGCCAGATAGTGGGCTCCTACGAGCAGTACTTC
len: 14
j_gene: TRBJ2-7
v_gene: TRBV4-3
d_gene: .
abundance: .

CDR3aa: CASSERSDRAGEQYF
CDR3nt: TGTGCCAGCAGCGAAAGGAGCGACCGGGCGGGCGAGCAGTACTTC
len: 15
j_gene: TRBJ2-7
v_gene: TRBV7-3
d_gene: .
abundance: .

CDR3aa: CASSLSGQGSYGYTF
CDR3nt: TGCGCCAGCAGCTTGTCGGGACAGGGCTCATATGGCTACACCTTC
len: 15
j_gene: TRBJ1-2
v_gene: TRBV5-1
d_gene: TRBD1
abundance: few

CDR3aa: CSPREEREQFF
CDR3nt: TGCAGTCCCAGGGAGGAGAGGGAGCAGTTCTTC
len: 11
j_gene: TRBJ2-1
v_gene: TRBV20-1
d_gene: .
abundance: many

CDR3aa: CSARDPLRETQYF
CDR3nt: TGCAGTGCTAGAGACCCATTACGGGAGACCCAGTACTTC
len: 13
j_gene: TRBJ2-5
v_gene: TRBV20-1
d_gene: .
abundance: few

CDR3aa: CASSRQGMDSPLHF
CDR3nt: TGTGCCAGCAGCCGACAGGGGATGGATTCACCCCTCCACTTT
len: 14
j_gene: TRBJ1-6
v_gene: TRBV7-9
d_gene: TRBD1
abundance: .

CDR3aa: CASSAGDYTQEVFSGELFF
CDR3nt: TGTGCCAGCAGTGCCGGGGACTACACCCAAGAGGTTTTCTCCGGGGAGCTGTTTTTT
len: 19
j_gene: TRBJ2-2
v_gene: TRBV28
d_gene: TRBD2
abundance: few

CDR3aa: CASSTQGGYEQYF
CDR3nt: TGTGCCAGCAGCACCCAGGGAGGGTACGAGCAGTACTTC
len: 13
j_gene: TRBJ2-7
v_gene: TRBV7-2
d_gene: TRBD2
abundance: few

CDR3aa: CASSFLTTYNEQFF
CDR3nt: TGTGCCAGCAGTTTCCTGACTACCTACAATGAGCAGTTCTTC
len: 14
j_gene: TRBJ2-1
v_gene: TRBV12-3/TRBV12-4
d_gene: .
abundance: many